The clone carrying this T cell receptor (beta chain) was seen ten or more times. RNA transcripts provided the source from which TCR beta CDR3 regions were amplified. Using the HTBI primer set, a first-round RT-PCR was run on the TCR CDR3. TCRdb passed the multiplex PCR reads through MiXCR, listing each CDR3 protein once. The sample has about 580,000 distinct CDR3 sequences, around 13% seen once. These data belong to a study of T cells in Graves' hyperthyroidism and ophthalmopathy. Germline CDR1 is SGHAT and CDR2 is FQNNGV. V shed 0 bases and J shed 4 bases, with 5 bases lying between them. CDR3 length: 13 residues.

This receptor was identified in a woman in her 30s with Graves' hyperthyroidism that later progressed to Graves' ophthalmopathy. The rearrangement links TRBV11-2 to TRBJ2-3; no firm D call. The sequenced sample consisted of blood. The CDR3 loop is CASSLEAPDTQYF. The DNA of the CDR3 is TGTGCCAGCAGCTTAGAAGCCCCAGATACGCAGTATTTT.